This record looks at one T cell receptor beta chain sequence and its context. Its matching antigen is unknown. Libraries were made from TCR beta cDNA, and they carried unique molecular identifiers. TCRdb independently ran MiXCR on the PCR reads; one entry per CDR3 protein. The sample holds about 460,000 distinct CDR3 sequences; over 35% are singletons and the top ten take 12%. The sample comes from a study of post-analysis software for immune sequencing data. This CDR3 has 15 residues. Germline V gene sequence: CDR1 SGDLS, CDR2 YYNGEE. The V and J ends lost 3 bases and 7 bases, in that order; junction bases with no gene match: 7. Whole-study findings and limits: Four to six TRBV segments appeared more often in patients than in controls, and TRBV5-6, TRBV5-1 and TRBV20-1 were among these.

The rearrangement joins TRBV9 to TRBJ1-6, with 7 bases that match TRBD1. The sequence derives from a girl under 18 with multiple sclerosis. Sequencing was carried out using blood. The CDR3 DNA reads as TGTGCCAGCAGCGCTTGGACAGGAAAGAATTCACCCCTCCACTTT. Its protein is CASSAWTGKNSPLHF.